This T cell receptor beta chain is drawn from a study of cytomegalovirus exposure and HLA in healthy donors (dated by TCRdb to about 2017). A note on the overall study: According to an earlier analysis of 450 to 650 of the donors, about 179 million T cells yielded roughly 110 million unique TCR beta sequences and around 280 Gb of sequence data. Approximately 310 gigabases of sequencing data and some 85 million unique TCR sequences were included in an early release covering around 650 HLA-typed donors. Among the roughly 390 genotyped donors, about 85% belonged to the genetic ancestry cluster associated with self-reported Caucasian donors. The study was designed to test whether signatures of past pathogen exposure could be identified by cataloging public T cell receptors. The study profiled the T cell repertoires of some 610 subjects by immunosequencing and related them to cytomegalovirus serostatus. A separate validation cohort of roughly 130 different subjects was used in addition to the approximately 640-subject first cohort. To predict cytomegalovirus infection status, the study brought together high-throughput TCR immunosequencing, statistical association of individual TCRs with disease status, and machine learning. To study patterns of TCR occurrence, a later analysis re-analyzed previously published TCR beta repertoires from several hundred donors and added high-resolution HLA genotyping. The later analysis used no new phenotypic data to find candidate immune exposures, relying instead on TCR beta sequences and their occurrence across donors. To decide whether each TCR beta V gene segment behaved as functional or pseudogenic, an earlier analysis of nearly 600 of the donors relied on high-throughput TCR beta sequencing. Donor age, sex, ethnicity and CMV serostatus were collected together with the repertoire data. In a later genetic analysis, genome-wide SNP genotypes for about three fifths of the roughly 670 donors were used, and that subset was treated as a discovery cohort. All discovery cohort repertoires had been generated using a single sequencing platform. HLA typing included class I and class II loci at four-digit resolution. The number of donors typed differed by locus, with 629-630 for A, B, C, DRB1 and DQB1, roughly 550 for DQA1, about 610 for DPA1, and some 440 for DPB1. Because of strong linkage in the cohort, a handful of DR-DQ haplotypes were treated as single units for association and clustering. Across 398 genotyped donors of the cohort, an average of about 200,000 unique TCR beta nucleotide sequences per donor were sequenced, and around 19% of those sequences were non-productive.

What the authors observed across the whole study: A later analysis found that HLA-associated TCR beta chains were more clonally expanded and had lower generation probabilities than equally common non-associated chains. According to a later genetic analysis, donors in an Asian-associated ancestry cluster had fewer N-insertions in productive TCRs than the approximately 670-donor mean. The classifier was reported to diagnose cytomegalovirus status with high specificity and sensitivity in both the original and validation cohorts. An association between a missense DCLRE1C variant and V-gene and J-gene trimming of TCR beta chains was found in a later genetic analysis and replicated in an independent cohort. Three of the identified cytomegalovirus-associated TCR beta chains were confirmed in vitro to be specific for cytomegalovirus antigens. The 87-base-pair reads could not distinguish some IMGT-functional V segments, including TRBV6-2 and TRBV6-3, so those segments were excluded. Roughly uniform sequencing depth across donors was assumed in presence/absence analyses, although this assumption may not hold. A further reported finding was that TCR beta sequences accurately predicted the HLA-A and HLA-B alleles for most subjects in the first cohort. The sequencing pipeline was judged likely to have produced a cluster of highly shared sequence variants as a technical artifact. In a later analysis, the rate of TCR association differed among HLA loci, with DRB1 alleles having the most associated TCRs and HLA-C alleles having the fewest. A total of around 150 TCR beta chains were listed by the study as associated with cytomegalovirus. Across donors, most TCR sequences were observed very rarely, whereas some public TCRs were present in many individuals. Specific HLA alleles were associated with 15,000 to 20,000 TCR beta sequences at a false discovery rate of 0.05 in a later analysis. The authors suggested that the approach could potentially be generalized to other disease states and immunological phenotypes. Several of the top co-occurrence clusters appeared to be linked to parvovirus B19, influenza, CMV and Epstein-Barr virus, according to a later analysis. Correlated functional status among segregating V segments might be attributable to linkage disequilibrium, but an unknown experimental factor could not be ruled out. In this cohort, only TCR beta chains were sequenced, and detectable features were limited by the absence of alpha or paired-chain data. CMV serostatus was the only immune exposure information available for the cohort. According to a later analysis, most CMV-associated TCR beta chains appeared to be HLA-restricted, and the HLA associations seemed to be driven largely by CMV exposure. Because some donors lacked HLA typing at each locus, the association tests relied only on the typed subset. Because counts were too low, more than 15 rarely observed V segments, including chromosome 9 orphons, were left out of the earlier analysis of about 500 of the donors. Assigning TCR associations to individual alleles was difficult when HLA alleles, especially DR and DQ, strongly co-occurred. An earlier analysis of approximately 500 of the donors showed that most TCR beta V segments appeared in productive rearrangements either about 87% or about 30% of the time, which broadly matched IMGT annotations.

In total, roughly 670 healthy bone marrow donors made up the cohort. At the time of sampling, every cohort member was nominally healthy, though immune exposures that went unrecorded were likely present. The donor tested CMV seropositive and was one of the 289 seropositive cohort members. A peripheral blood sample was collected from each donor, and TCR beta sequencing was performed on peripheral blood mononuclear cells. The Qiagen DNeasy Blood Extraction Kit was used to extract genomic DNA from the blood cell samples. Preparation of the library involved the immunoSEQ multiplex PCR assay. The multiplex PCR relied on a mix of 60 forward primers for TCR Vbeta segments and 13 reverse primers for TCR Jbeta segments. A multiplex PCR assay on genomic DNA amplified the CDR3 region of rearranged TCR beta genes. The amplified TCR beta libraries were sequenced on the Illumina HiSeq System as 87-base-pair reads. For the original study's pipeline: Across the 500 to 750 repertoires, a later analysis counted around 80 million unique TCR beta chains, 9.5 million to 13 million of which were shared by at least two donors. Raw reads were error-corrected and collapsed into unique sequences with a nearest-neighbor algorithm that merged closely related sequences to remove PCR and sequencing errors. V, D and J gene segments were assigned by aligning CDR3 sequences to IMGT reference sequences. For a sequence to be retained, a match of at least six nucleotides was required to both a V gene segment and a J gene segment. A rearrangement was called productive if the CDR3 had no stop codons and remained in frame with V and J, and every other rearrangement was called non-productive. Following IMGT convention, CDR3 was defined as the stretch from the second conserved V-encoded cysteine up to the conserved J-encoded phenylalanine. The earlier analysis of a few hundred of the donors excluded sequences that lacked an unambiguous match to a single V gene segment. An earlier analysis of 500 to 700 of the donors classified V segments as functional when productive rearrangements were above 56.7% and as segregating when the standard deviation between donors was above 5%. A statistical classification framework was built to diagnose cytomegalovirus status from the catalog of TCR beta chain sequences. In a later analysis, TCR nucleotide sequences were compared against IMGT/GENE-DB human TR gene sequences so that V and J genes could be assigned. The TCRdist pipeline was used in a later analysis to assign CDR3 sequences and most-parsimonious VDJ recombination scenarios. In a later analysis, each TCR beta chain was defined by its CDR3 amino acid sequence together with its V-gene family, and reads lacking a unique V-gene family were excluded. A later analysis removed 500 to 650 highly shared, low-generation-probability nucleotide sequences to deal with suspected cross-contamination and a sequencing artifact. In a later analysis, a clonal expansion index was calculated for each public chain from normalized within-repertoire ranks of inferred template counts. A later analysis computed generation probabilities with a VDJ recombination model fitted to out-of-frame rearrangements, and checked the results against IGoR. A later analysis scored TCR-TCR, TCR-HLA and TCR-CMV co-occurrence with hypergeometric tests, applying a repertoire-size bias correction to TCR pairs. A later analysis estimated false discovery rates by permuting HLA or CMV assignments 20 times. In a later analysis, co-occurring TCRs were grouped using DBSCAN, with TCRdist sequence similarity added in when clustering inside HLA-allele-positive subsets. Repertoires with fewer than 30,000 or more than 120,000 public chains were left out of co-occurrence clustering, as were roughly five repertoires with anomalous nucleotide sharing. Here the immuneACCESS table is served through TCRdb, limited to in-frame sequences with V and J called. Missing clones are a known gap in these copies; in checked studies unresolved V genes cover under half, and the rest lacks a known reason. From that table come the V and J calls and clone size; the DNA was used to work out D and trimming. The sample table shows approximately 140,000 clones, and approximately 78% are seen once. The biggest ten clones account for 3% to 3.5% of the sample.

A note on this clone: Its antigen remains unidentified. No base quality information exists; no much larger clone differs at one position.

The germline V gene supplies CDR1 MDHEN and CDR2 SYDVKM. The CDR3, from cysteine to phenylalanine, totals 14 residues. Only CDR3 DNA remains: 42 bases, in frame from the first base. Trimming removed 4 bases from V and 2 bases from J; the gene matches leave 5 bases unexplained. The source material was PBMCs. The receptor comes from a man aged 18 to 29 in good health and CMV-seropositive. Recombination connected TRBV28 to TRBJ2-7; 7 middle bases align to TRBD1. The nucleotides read TGTGCCAGCAGTTCGACAGGGCCTCCCTACGAGCAGTACTTC. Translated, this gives CASSSTGPPYEQYF.